Below, 2 T cell receptor beta chains from the same sample are listed, as sequenced in a study of patients and donors after allogeneic stem cell transplantation. Each CDR3 protein gets one entry after TCRdb re-called the RT-PCR reads with MiXCR. The table has about 410,000 distinct CDR3 sequences, around 15% seen once. The source material was blood, either unsorted or a sorted T cell fraction (not recorded which). The receptors stem from a human donor who was either an allogeneic HSCT recipient or a stem cell or donor lymphocyte infusion donor (not recorded which). It is not recorded whose cells these are; they may come from a transplant donor.

There are a few counts of this clonotype. The CDR3 DNA reads TGTGCCAGCAGTTTCGTAGGACGGTACCAAGAGACCCAGTACTTC. Translating gives CASSFVGRYQETQYF. The chain links TRBV28 to TRBJ2-5; D is undetermined. CDR3 length: 15 residues. Trimming pared 3 bases from V and 0 bases from J, leaving 11 bases between. Germline values: CDR1 MDHEN, CDR2 SYDVKM.

V usage is TRBV7-9 and J usage is TRBJ2-7, with D possibly being TRBD1 (5 bases). CDR1 and CDR2 (germline): SEHNR, FQNEAQ (reference sequence). The CDR3 loop spans 14 amino acids. Trimming left V 3 bases short and J 3 bases short, with 12 bases between. The DNA for the CDR3 is TGTGCCAGCAGCTTCCAGGGCGTTTTCTACGAGCAGTACTTC. Encoded protein: CASSFQGVFYEQYF.